The count of the clone carrying this T cell receptor beta chain is one. Its matching antigen is unknown. The germline CDR1 and CDR2 sequences are SGHDT and YYEEEE. The V segment lost 0 bases and the J segment 4 bases; nucleotides outside the gene matches: 8. The CDR3 spans 16 residues. The sample belongs to a study of T cell repertoires in cytomegalovirus infection. For the study at large: Indicated by public TCR beta signatures were CMV infection and matching HLA type. Study results and caveats: Predominance within the ex vivo response was attributable to HLA-C-restricted CMV-specific TCR beta clonotypes. CMV carriers having the relevant HLA were flagged by cumulative public TCR beta family frequency.

TCRdb itself ran the reads through MiXCR, one entry per CDR3 protein. The table includes about 490,000 distinct CDR3 sequences, approximately 17% detected once. The sequence was collected from a human donor in good health (CMV status not recorded). Some clones in this sample may be carry-over from other donors' samples. The V call is TRBV5-6, the J call TRBJ1-2, with 8 bases identical to TRBD1. The material sequenced was CD8+ T cells from PBMCs. The CDR3 region is CASSLETGAAAYGYTF. The DNA for the CDR3 is TGTGCCAGCAGCTTGGAGACAGGGGCGGCTGCCTATGGCTACACCTTC.